The 15 T cell receptor beta chains listed next were all sequenced from one sample in a study of CD8+CD57+ T cells in acquired aplastic anemia. All sequencing subjects had displayed CD8+CD57+ cell expansion on flow cytometry. Investigators profiled TCR beta VDJ and CDR3 from genomic DNA template. TCRdb analysed the reads with MiXCR anew, one entry per CDR3 protein. The sample lists about 160,000 distinct CDR3 sequences; about 48% were seen once. The specimen sequenced was sorted CD4+, CD8+, or CD8+CD57+ T cells (not recorded which) from PBMCs. The source is a human donor with aplastic anemia.

This rearrangement joins TRBV25-1 to TRBJ2-2; perhaps TRBD1 as D (5 bases). CDR3 size: 17 residues. Germline V gene lookup returns CDR1 MGHDK and CDR2 SYGVNS. The germline V and J ends were trimmed by 7 bases and 2 bases, with 20 bases remaining between them. CDR3 DNA: TGTGCCAGCACACCCTCGACAAGGGGTGCTAACACCGGGGAGCTGTTTTTT. It codes for CASTPSTRGANTGELFF. The full variable domain, rest sourced from reference TRBV25-1 and TRBJ2-2, is EADIYQTPRYLVIGTGKKITLECSQTMGHDKMYWYQQDPGMELHLIHYSYGVNSTEKGDLSSESTVSRIRTEHFPLTLESARPSHTSQYLCASTPSTRGANTGELFFGEGSRLTVL.

In its sample, this clonotype was seen a few times. This chain joins TRBV27 and TRBJ1-1; D possibly corresponds to TRBD1 (6 bases). Per the germline V gene, CDR1 is MNHEY and CDR2 is SMNVEV (reference sequence). V lost 9 bases and J 0 bases, leaving 14 bases between the germline ends. The length of the CDR3 is 14 residues. Here the CDR3 reads CASLGGGLNTEAFF. The CDR3 nucleotides are TGTGCCAGTCTTGGGGGCGGGTTGAACACTGAAGCTTTCTTT.

A single count supports this clonotype. The chain uses TRBV24-1 and TRBJ1-4, with TRBD1 as a possible D gene (6 bases). V shed 4 bases and J shed 0 bases, with 11 bases lying between them. This CDR3 is 16 amino acids long. Germline CDR1 and CDR2: KGHDR and SFDVKD. The CDR3: CATSDGGQATNEKLFF. CDR3 DNA sequence: TGTGCCACCAGTGACGGGGGACAAGCAACTAATGAAAAACTGTTTTTT.

V usage is TRBV27 and J usage is TRBJ2-1; 7 positions agree with TRBD2. The junction had 1 base not matched to a gene; V was cut back by 2 bases and J by 0 bases. There are 15 residues in the CDR3. Germline values: CDR1 MNHEY, CDR2 SMNVEV (reference sequence). The CDR3 sequence: CASSLLAVSYNEQFF. CDR3 in DNA: TGTGCCAGCAGTTTACTAGCGGTCTCCTACAATGAGCAGTTCTTC.

This clonotype has at least ten counts. V and J are TRBV12-3 or TRBV12-4 and TRBJ1-2, with D possibly matching TRBD1 (6 bases). The CDR3 spans 15 residues. V lost 6 bases and J lost 4, with 18 bases in between. The CDR3 loop is CASRTGTNHLYGYTF. The CDR3 DNA follows: TGTGCCAGCAGAACCGGGACAAACCATCTCTATGGCTACACCTTC.

This rearrangement joins TRBV4-3 to TRBJ2-7, with D tentatively TRBD1 or TRBD2 (5 bases each). The CDR3 totals 17 residues. The V end lost 3 bases, the J end lost 5 bases, and 23 bases lay between the germline ends. Germline CDR1 and CDR2: LGHNA and YSLEER. For the CDR3, the DNA is TGCGCCAGCAGCCACGACTGGGGCTTAGCGTGCCACGACGAGCAGTACTTC. Encoded protein: CASSHDWGLACHDEQYF.

This clonotype appeared once. The junction departs from the called germline gene at one end, perhaps through a read error. The V and J genes are TRBV4-2 and TRBJ2-3; TRBD2 matches 10 bases. Germline CDR1 reads LGHNA; CDR2 reads YNFKEQ. The CDR3 runs 17 residues. The CDR3 bases are TGTACCAGCAGCCAGTCTAGCGGGAGTGAAGGGCCAGATACGCGGTATTTT. It specifies CTSSQSSGSEGPDTRYF.

This clonotype was counted at least ten times. The rearrangement links TRBV9 to TRBJ2-3; no reliable D call. The V gene's germline CDR1 is SGDLS and CDR2 YYNGEE. The CDR3 has 16 amino acids. V was shortened by 1 base and J by 2 bases, with 14 bases between the two germline ends. This CDR3 is CASSVIDLEYTDTQYF. CDR3 nucleotides: TGTGCCAGCAGCGTAATTGATTTGGAGTACACAGATACGCAGTATTTT.

The chain joins TRBV3-1 to TRBJ2-3; TRBD2 aligns across 10 bases. The germline CDR1 and CDR2 sequences are LGHDT and YNNKEL (reference sequence). V lost 5 bases and J lost 6; bases outside the gene matches: 8. The CDR3 is 15 residues long. CDR3 DNA sequence: TGTGCCAGCAGCGTCCTAGCGGGAGTAGGGGATACGCAGTATTTT. It codes for CASSVLAGVGDTQYF.

This clonotype came up many times. V and J are TRBV5-4 and TRBJ2-7; weak D call: TRBD2 (5 bases). Trimming left V 2 bases short and J 4 bases short, with 10 bases between. CDR1 is SGHNT, CDR2 YYREEE, per germline (reference sequence). This CDR3 region has 13 residues. The CDR3 loop is CASSFGVMYEQYF. The CDR3 DNA sequence: TGTGCCAGCAGCTTCGGGGTTATGTACGAGCAGTACTTC.

The J gene is TRBJ2-3, the V gene TRBV12-3 or TRBV12-4; 7 bases align to TRBD1. The ends lost 7 bases at V and 1 base at J; junction bases unmatched: 5. The CDR3 loop spans 14 amino acids. The CDR3 loop is CASTGTERTDTQYF. In DNA form, the CDR3 reads TGTGCCAGCACCGGGACAGAACGCACAGATACGCAGTATTTT.

The V and J genes are TRBV10-1 and TRBJ1-2; TRBD1 might be the D (5 bases). V was pared by 6 bases and J by 7 bases, with 24 bases between. The CDR3 has 16 residues. The germline gives CDR1 WNHNN, CDR2 SYGVQD (reference sequence). This CDR3 is CASRPGRECEYRGYTF. In DNA, the CDR3 is TGCGCCAGCAGACCGGGACGCGAGTGTGAGTATCGTGGCTACACCTTC.

This clonotype occurred many times. The gene calls are TRBV9 and TRBJ2-1, with TRBD1 matching over 7 bases. J gave up 5 bases and V 3 bases, and 8 bases lay outside the gene matches. The germline V gene has CDR1 SGDLS and CDR2 YYNGEE. There are 15 residues in the CDR3. The CDR3 bases are TGTGCCAGCAGCGCCCAACAGGGGTCGAACAATGAGCAGTTCTTC. Translated: CASSAQQGSNNEQFF.

This chain uses TRBV2 with TRBJ1-6; D remains unclear. The CDR3 covers 14 residues. Germline V gives CDR1 SNHLY, CDR2 FYNNEI. The V gene lost 4 bases and the J gene lost 2 bases, with 6 bases spanning the gap. CDR3 region: CASSAGPYNSPLHF. The CDR3 DNA follows: TGTGCCAGCAGTGCGGGCCCCTATAATTCACCCCTCCACTTT.

This chain joins TRBV6-5 and TRBJ2-1; 8 positions match TRBD2. The CDR3 spans 17 residues. Trimming at V came to 2 bases and at J to 7 bases, leaving 13 bases not matched to a gene. Germline loops: CDR1 MNHEY, CDR2 SVGAGI. CDR3 sequence: CASSYPRPAGDFNEQFF. The CDR3, as DNA: TGTGCCAGCAGTTACCCACGCCCAGCGGGGGATTTTAATGAGCAGTTCTTC.